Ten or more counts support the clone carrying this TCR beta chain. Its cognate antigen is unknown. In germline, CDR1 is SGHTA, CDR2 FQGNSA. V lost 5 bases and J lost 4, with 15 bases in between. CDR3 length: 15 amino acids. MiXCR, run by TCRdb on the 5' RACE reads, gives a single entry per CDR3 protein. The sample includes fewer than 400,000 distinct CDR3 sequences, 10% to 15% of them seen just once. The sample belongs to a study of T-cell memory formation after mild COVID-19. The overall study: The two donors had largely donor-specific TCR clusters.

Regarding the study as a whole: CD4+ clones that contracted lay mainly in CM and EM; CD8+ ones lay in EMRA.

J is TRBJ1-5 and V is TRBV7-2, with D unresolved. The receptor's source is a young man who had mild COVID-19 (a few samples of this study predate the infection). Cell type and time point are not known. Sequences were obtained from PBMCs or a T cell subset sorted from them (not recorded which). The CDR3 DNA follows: TGTGCCAGCAGCCTCACGGACCTTTCGAATCAGCCCCAGCATTTT. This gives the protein CASSLTDLSNQPQHF. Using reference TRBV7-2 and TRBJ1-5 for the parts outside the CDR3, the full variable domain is GAGVSQSPSNKVTEKGKDVELRCDPISGHTALYWYRQSLGQGLEFLIYFQGNSAPDKSGLPSDRFSAERTGGSVSTLTIQRTQQEDSAVYLCASSLTDLSNQPQHFGDGTRLSIL.